This TCR beta chain derives from a study of blood T cells in healthy people across ages (dated by TCRdb to the mid-2010s). Some background on the complete study: In model experiments, roughly one uniquely barcoded TCR beta cDNA molecule per two T cells was captured by template switching. Four age groups were formed from the donors: young (average about 15 years), middle-aged (approximately 40), aged (roughly 58) and long-lived (roughly 88). To track age-related changes in TCR beta repertoire diversity, the study relied on deep sequencing normalized with unique cDNA molecular identifiers. The study analyzed two additional independent replicas of 1 million unique cDNA reads from the same blood draw for two donors, one aged 18 to 30 and one aged 80 or older. To avoid experimental bias, donors of different ages were spread randomly across the sequencing lanes. Study-wide findings and limitations: Since profiling was done on bulk unsorted PBMCs, naive and antigen-experienced compartments could not be conclusively compared. Because donor CMV infection status was unknown, age-related changes in expanded clonotypes were potentially confounded. Observed TCR beta diversity per million T cells fell roughly linearly with age, and a significant reduction was already apparent by age roughly 40. Estimates of total diversity from one million sequenced T cells were regarded as lower bounds and underestimates. The long-lived group showed more naive CD4+ T cells, fewer expanded clones and increased TCR diversity than the aged group, suggesting age selection. A strong correlation was found between observed TCR beta diversity and the percentage of naive T cells measured by flow cytometry.

Reading the germline V gene gives CDR1 SGHTA and CDR2 FQGNSA. Taken from cysteine to phenylalanine, the CDR3 has 14 residues. Just CDR3 DNA is preserved here, 42 bases in frame from base 1. Library construction relied on 5' RACE. A second PCR of about 6 to 11 cycles was run with a J-beta primer mix and a sample-barcoded 5' primer. A template-switch 5' adaptor carrying 12 random nucleotides introduced a unique molecular identifier onto each TCR beta cDNA molecule. At least 3 million CDR3-containing paired-end reads were obtained from each sample. First-strand cDNA was synthesized from all RNA with the Mint cDNA synthesis kit, primed by a TRBC-specific oligonucleotide. All cDNA was treated with uracil-DNA glycosylase and then went through a first 18-cycle PCR with the universal primers M1SS and BC2_uni_R. From the authors' description of their analysis: Normalization of each sample was performed by random selection of 1 million high-quality reads, each carrying a distinct molecular identifier. Reads with shared molecular identifiers were discarded instead of being binned into consensus sequences. MiTCR, run with a Q25 quality threshold and the strictest error-elimination algorithm, handled CDR3 identification, clonotype clustering and error correction. A nonparametric unseen species model with Euler transformation was used to estimate lower-bound total TCR beta diversity. Using fastp at Q25 and MiXCR, TCRdb reprocessed the public reads and kept productive beta chains. Each entry merges the rows of one CDR3 protein and shows their most common DNA and genes. The V and J calls shown here were made by TCRdb, not taken from the authors' results. The sample table lists around 2 million distinct CDR3 sequences, approximately 39% of them with a count of one. The ten top clones hold roughly 23% of the sample.

Donors were roughly 40 systemically healthy Caucasian individuals from Russia aged roughly 6 to 90 years. Around 9.8 milliliters of peripheral blood were collected from each donor into EDTA-treated Vacutainer tubes. Ficoll-Paque density-gradient centrifugation was used to isolate PBMCs, with at least 7 million per sample. Trizol reagent was used to extract total RNA from PBMCs, with at least 5 micrograms per sample. The percentages of naive CD45RAhigh/CD27high T cells were determined by flow cytometry on a PBMC aliquot from every donor. Note on this clonotype: Its cognate antigen has yet to be identified. Sequence at one end of the junction differs from germline and may be a read error.

This receptor was identified in a human donor in good health. The sequencing input was blood. The rearrangement combines TRBV7-2 with TRBJ2-5; TRBD2 could be the D gene, as 6 bases match. The nucleotides are TGTGCCTGCAGCCCGGCGAGGGAGGCGGAGACCCAGTACTTC. This is translated as CACSPAREAETQYF.